This T cell receptor (beta chain) emerged from a study of blood T cell repertoires in COVID-19. Only in-frame clones appear in the TCRdb table, and some are missing; sequencing was by immunoSEQ multiplex PCR. This table holds around 130,000 clones, around 85% found once. The CDR3 sequence is 14 residues long. Germline V CDR1 and CDR2: SGDLS, YYNGEE. The V end was cut by 4 bases, the J end by 4 bases, with 14 bases between. The chain is built from TRBV9 and TRBJ1-2, with D unclear. The sequence was collected from a man aged 60-69 years with acute or convalescent COVID-19. Material for sequencing was peripheral blood. In DNA form, the CDR3 reads TGTGCCAGCAGCCCTCGGGAGTTCCTCTATGGCTACACCTTC. Protein product: CASSPREFLYGYTF.